The clone carrying this T cell receptor beta chain has just one count. Its antigen is currently unknown. The sample belongs to a study of OX40 agonist ivuxolimab in advanced cancers. Study-wide background: The group had a mean age of about 60 years, ranged from about 23 to 85, and was 80% to 85% male. Partial responses were achieved by three patients: one hepatocellular carcinoma, two cutaneous melanoma.

Overall study results and limits: At 0.1 to 3.0 mg/kg and by week 6, clonal expansion occurred in CD4+ and CD8+ blood T cells.

TCRdb's table, derived via immunoSEQ multiplex PCR, lists solely in-frame clones and lacks some. The profile shows some 30,000 clones, roughly 90% of them singletons. The CDR3 extends over 14 amino acids. The V gene's germline CDR1 is LNHDA and CDR2 SQIVND (reference sequence). V shed 6 bases and J shed 5 bases, with 16 bases lying between them. Exclusion of a patient followed from autoimmune disease history or systemic immunosuppression. The sequence was collected from an adult with an advanced solid tumor such as melanoma, head and neck, liver or kidney cancer. The V gene is TRBV19, the J gene TRBJ2-5; tentatively, D is TRBD1 (5 bases). Sample: CD4+ or CD8+ T cells sorted from blood, taken in a trial of the OX40 agonist ivuxolimab. The CDR3 loop is CASRDQGSRETQYF. The CDR3 region has the DNA TGTGCCAGTAGAGACCAGGGTTCGCGGGAGACCCAGTACTTC.